Reported below is one T cell receptor (beta chain). The antigen is not known. This sample is drawn from a study of cytomegalovirus exposure and HLA in healthy donors. V was cut by 4 bases and J by 2 bases, with 5 bases left in between. This CDR3 comprises 12 residues. Germline CDR1 reads SNHLY; CDR2 reads FYNNEI. Findings and caveats of the study: With further analysis later on, most CMV-associated TCR beta chains appeared HLA-restricted.

Amplification used 60 Vbeta primers and 13 Jbeta primers. Libraries were prepared by immunoSEQ multiplex PCR; TCRdb keeps only in-frame clonotypes and omits some of them. In the table there are 83,000 or so clones, around four fifths of which are singletons. The TCR was taken from a man aged 25 to 45 in good health and CMV-seropositive. The chain employs TRBV2 and TRBJ1-2; maybe TRBD1 (5 bases). The specimen was PBMCs. Here the CDR3 DNA reads TGTGCCAGCAGTGGACAGAACTATGGCTACACCTTC. Amino acid sequence: CASSGQNYGYTF.